This entry lists 31 T cell receptor beta chains sequenced from one sample in a study of cytomegalovirus exposure and HLA in healthy donors. PCR primers comprised 60 Vbeta and 13 Jbeta primers. Some clones are missing from TCRdb's copy, which holds only in-frame ones; the method was immunoSEQ multiplex PCR. Here the sample spans tens of thousands of clones, 70% to 85% being singletons. What was sequenced was PBMCs. The source of these receptors is a man in his fifties in good health and CMV-seronegative.

The V gene is TRBV12-5, the J gene TRBJ1-1; TRBD1 agrees at 8 bases. V shed 4 bases and J 1 base; nucleotides not matched to a gene: 5. The germline V gene has CDR1 LGHNT and CDR2 FRNRAP. CDR3 length equals 15 residues. CDR3: CASGWGDRRNTEAFF. The DNA for the CDR3 is TGTGCTAGTGGTTGGGGGGACAGGAGGAACACTGAAGCTTTCTTT.

V and J are TRBV9 and TRBJ2-6; 8 bases map to TRBD1. Losses at the gene ends were 4 bases for V and 0 bases for J; bases not matched to a gene: 6. The CDR3 has 17 residues. Germline V gene lookup returns CDR1 SGDLS and CDR2 YYNGEE. CDR3 DNA: TGTGCCAGCAGCTTCGGACAGGGATTCTCTGGGGCCAACGTCCTGACTTTC. This codes for CASSFGQGFSGANVLTF.

The chain uses TRBV6-5 and TRBJ2-7; TRBD2 aligns across 11 bases. Germline trimming cut 6 bases from V and 8 bases from J; bases unmatched to any gene: 9. Per the germline V gene, CDR1 is MNHEY and CDR2 is SVGAGI. The CDR3 spans 14 residues. As DNA, the CDR3 is TGTGCCAGCAGGTCTCTAGCGGGGGGCCCGCAGCAGTACTTC. Translated: CASRSLAGGPQQYF.

This rearrangement joins TRBV29-1 to TRBJ2-5; 8 bases match TRBD1. V dropped 2 bases and J dropped 5; count of bases not matched to a gene: 13. The CDR3 loop spans 16 amino acids. Germline lookup yields CDR1 SQVTM and CDR2 ANQGSEA. The CDR3 region is CSVEPTPGQGTETQYF. CDR3 DNA sequence: TGCAGCGTTGAACCTACTCCAGGACAGGGAACGGAGACCCAGTACTTC.

About this clone itself: This CDR3 is also generated by other DNA sequences in the sample. V usage is TRBV5-1 and J usage is TRBJ1-4; 8 bases are shared with TRBD1. Germline loops: CDR1 SGHRS, CDR2 YFSETQ. This CDR3 contains 14 residues. V was pared by 0 bases and J by 8 bases, with 3 bases of the junction left unmatched. This chain's CDR3 is CASSLGQGAEKLFF. In DNA form, the CDR3 reads TGCGCCAGCAGCTTGGGGCAGGGGGCGGAAAAACTGTTTTTT. The whole variable domain, filled in from reference TRBV5-1 and TRBJ1-4, reads KAGVTQTPRYLIKTRGQQVTLSCSPISGHRSVSWYQQTPGQGLQFLFEYFSETQRNKGNFPGRFSGRQFSNSRSEMNVSTLELGDSALYLCASSLGQGAEKLFFGSGTQLSVL.

This clone was detected only once. The genes are TRBV28 and TRBJ2-2; D is unresolved. Germline V CDR1 and CDR2: MDHEN, SYDVKM. CDR3 length equals 15 residues. The V gene lost 3 bases and the J gene lost 1 base, with 9 bases spanning the gap. The CDR3 sequence: CASSFLQENTGELFF. The CDR3 DNA follows: TGTGCCAGCAGTTTCCTTCAGGAGAACACCGGGGAGCTGTTTTTT.

In this sample, this clone turned up a few times. This chain joins TRBV6-1 and TRBJ1-1, with TRBD1 matching over 7 bases. Germline loops: CDR1 MNHNS, CDR2 SASEGT. The CDR3 is 16 residues long. Trimming at V came to 2 bases and at J to 2 bases, leaving 8 bases not matched to a gene. The CDR3 DNA follows: TGTGCCAGCAGTGAATTTTTCGGGACAGATAACACTGAAGCTTTCTTT. This codes for CASSEFFGTDNTEAFF.

In this sample, this clone turned up once. This chain uses TRBV27 with TRBJ1-1; D ambiguous. The CDR3 is 17 residues long. Germline assignment: CDR1 MNHEY and CDR2 SMNVEV (reference sequence). Deletions cut 5 bases from V and 6 bases from J, with 25 bases between. CDR3 residues: CASSPKRVSAGVAEAFF. CDR3 nucleotide sequence: TGTGCCAGCAGTCCTAAGAGGGTTAGTGCCGGGGTGGCTGAAGCTTTCTTT.

This clone was seen more than once but under ten times. The chain couples TRBV7-2 to TRBJ2-3; TRBD1 might be the D (6 bases). The CDR3 loop spans 18 amino acids. Deletions cut 2 bases from V and 6 bases from J, with 24 bases between. Looked up from germline, CDR1 is SGHTA and CDR2 is FQGNSA. CDR3 coding DNA: TGTGCCAGCAGCTTAAGGATGCGCTGGGACACCCCCGCGGATACGCAGTATTTT. The encoded protein is CASSLRMRWDTPADTQYF.

This rearrangement joins TRBV2 to TRBJ2-7; D perhaps matches TRBD2 (6 bases). The CDR3 has 14 amino acids. With 6 bases removed from V and 2 bases from J, the gap between germline ends came to 14 bases. The germline gives CDR1 SNHLY, CDR2 FYNNEI. DNA of the CDR3: TGTGCCAGCAGGGACTATCAAGTAACCTACGAGCAGTACTTC. Translated: CASRDYQVTYEQYF.

The chain recombines TRBV10-3 with TRBJ1-1; D possibly corresponds to TRBD1 (6 bases). Trimming removed 8 bases at V and 0 bases at J, with 16 bases between. Germline V gene lookup returns CDR1 ENHRY and CDR2 SYGVKD. The CDR3 loop spans 15 amino acids. In DNA form, the CDR3 reads TGTGCCATCTCGGCAGGGGCGCCCATGAACACTGAAGCTTTCTTT. Protein: CAISAGAPMNTEAFF.

The gene calls are TRBV6-5 and TRBJ1-2; the match to TRBD1 covers 7 bases. The CDR3 loop spans 13 amino acids. Germline V gene sequence: CDR1 MNHEY, CDR2 SVGAGI. The trim removed 7 bases at V and 6 bases at J, leaving 8 bases unmatched. The CDR3 is CASTTDRVDGYTF. DNA of the CDR3: TGTGCCAGCACCACCGACAGGGTAGATGGCTACACCTTC.

V is TRBV4-1 and J is TRBJ1-3; D might be TRBD1 (6 bases). The germline gives CDR1 MGHRA, CDR2 YSYEKL. The V gene lost 0 bases and the J gene lost 11 bases, with 14 bases spanning the gap. The CDR3 loop spans 14 amino acids. The CDR3 sequence is CASSQDGRQDPIYF. The DNA for the CDR3 is TGCGCCAGCAGCCAAGACGGTAGACAGGACCCCATATATTTT.

The V and J genes are TRBV28 and TRBJ2-5; TRBD2 is a possible D gene (5 bases). Trimming left V 3 bases short and J 5 bases short, with 13 bases between. This CDR3 contains 14 residues. CDR1 is MDHEN and CDR2 is SYDVKM in the germline V gene. The CDR3: CASSLRRVEETQYF. DNA for the CDR3: TGTGCCAGCAGTTTGAGGCGGGTGGAGGAGACCCAGTACTTC.

The genes are TRBV5-1 and TRBJ2-2; 7 bases match TRBD1. With V trimmed by 0 bases and J by 5 bases, 4 bases remained unmatched. CDR3 size: 15 residues. Germline V gene data show CDR1 as SGHRS and CDR2 as YFSETQ. The CDR3 loop reads CASSLEGRGTGELFF. The DNA for the CDR3 is TGCGCCAGCAGCTTGGAAGGCAGGGGGACCGGGGAGCTGTTTTTT.

This clone was recorded only once. The sample carries other DNA sequences with the same CDR3. This chain links TRBV6-5 with TRBJ2-2; D gene uncertain. The CDR3 contains 15 residues. The V and J ends lost 2 bases and 0 bases respectively, with 7 bases between them. Germline CDR1 and CDR2: MNHEY and SVGAGI. The DNA for the CDR3 is TGTGCCAGCAGTTACGGTCAGACGAACACCGGGGAGCTGTTTTTT. The encoded protein is CASSYGQTNTGELFF.

The chain uses TRBV7-8 and TRBJ2-1, with 7 nucleotides matching TRBD1. Germline V gene sequence: CDR1 SGHVS, CDR2 FQNEAQ. The length of the CDR3 is 14 residues. The V and J ends lost 1 base and 7 bases, in that order; junction bases with no gene match: 4. The CDR3 DNA follows: TGTGCCAGCAGCTTAGTAGGGGGCCAAAATGAGCAGTTCTTC. It translates to CASSLVGGQNEQFF.

The CDR3 reads CATSSMGQGAPSNQPQHF. CDR3 in DNA: TGTGCCACCAGCAGTATGGGACAGGGGGCGCCGAGCAATCAGCCCCAGCATTTT. The chain has TRBV15 and TRBJ1-5, with 12 bases aligning to TRBD1. The CDR3 covers 18 residues. The V gene end was trimmed by 3 bases and the J gene end by 1 base; junction bases not matched to a gene: 7. CDR1 and CDR2 (germline): LNHNV, YYDKDF (reference sequence).

The rearrangement uses TRBV6-5 and TRBJ2-1, with 14 positions matching TRBD2. CDR3 length: 14 residues. J gave up 11 bases and V 6 bases, and 6 bases lay outside the gene matches. CDR1 and CDR2 (germline): MNHEY, SVGAGI. The CDR3 region is CASRLGTSGGKQFF. The CDR3 nucleotides are TGTGCCAGCAGACTAGGGACTAGCGGGGGAAAGCAGTTCTTC.

The J gene is TRBJ1-6, the V gene TRBV9; possibly TRBD1 for D (6 bases). Germline assignment: CDR1 SGDLS and CDR2 YYNGEE. The CDR3 covers 16 residues. With 4 bases removed from V and 6 bases from J, the gap between germline ends came to 17 bases. CDR3 loop: CASSPRQDRSNSPLHF. The DNA for the CDR3 is TGTGCCAGCAGCCCCCGACAGGACAGATCTAATTCACCCCTCCACTTT.

The chain employs TRBV5-1 and TRBJ2-3; 8 bases fit TRBD2. With V trimmed by 2 bases and J by 1 base, 12 bases remained unmatched. The CDR3 spans 18 residues. Germline assignment: CDR1 SGHRS and CDR2 YFSETQ. CDR3 sequence (DNA): TGCGCCAGCAGCTTTACCGGGGGGGCAGGGCCCCGCACAGATACGCAGTATTTT. This translates into CASSFTGGAGPRTDTQYF.

This rearrangement joins TRBV2 to TRBJ2-2; the match to TRBD2 covers 14 bases. V shed 6 bases and J 5 bases; nucleotides not matched to a gene: 5. This CDR3 is 16 amino acids long. Germline CDR1 and CDR2: SNHLY and FYNNEI. The CDR3 DNA follows: TGTGCCAGCAGGGTGACTAGCGGGGGGGCGACCGGGGAGCTGTTTTTT. Translation: CASRVTSGGATGELFF.

The chain joins TRBV5-1 to TRBJ2-5; a weak D match, TRBD1 (5 bases). With 2 bases removed from V and 9 bases from J, the gap between germline ends came to 20 bases. The CDR3 is 15 residues long. From germline, CDR1 is SGHRS and CDR2 YFSETQ. The CDR3 spells CASSFQNTRVPSQYF. CDR3 nucleotide sequence: TGCGCCAGCAGCTTCCAAAACACCAGGGTTCCCTCCCAGTACTTC. Together with reference TRBV5-1 and TRBJ2-5, the CDR3 gives the full variable domain: KAGVTQTPRYLIKTRGQQVTLSCSPISGHRSVSWYQQTPGQGLQFLFEYFSETQRNKGNFPGRFSGRQFSNSRSEMNVSTLELGDSALYLCASSFQNTRVPSQYFGPGTRLLVL.

The chain joins TRBV6-1 to TRBJ2-1, with 10 bases lining up with TRBD2. The CDR3 extends over 19 amino acids. Germline V gene data show CDR1 as MNHNS and CDR2 as SASEGT. V gave up 1 base and J gave up 8 bases; unmatched junction bases: 17. CDR3 nucleotide sequence: TGTGCCAGCAGTGAAGTCTACCTACTAGCGGGACAACAACAATATGAGCAGTTCTTC. Translation gives CASSEVYLLAGQQQYEQFF.

In the case of this clone: The germline gene is not matched at one end of the junction; a read error may be the cause. Other DNA sequences in the sample encode the same CDR3. The chain recombines TRBV29-1 with TRBJ1-1; 7 bases are a match to TRBD1. CDR1 and CDR2 from the germline V gene are SQVTM and ANQGSEA. The CDR3 covers 12 residues. The DNA for the CDR3 is TGCAGCGCCCACAGGGGCTCCACTGAAGCTTTCTTC. Protein sequence: CSAHRGSTEAFF.

This clone was detected only a few times. The CDR3 here is CASSYAGYNEQFF. CDR3 sequence (DNA): TGTGCCAGCAGTTATGCCGGCTACAATGAGCAGTTCTTC. V is TRBV6-5 and J is TRBJ2-1; D not certain. With 3 bases removed from V and 3 bases from J, the gap between germline ends came to 6 bases. The CDR3 is 13 residues long. The V gene's germline CDR1 is MNHEY and CDR2 SVGAGI.

The genes are TRBV30 and TRBJ1-5; 7 nucleotides match TRBD1. There are 17 residues in the CDR3. Trimming cost V 0 bases and J 3 bases; bases outside gene matches: 11. Germline V gene sequence: CDR1 GTSNPN, CDR2 SVGIG (reference sequence). The CDR3 nucleotides are TGTGCCTGGAGTGTACCCTCTTCGGGACAGTACAATCAGCCCCAGCATTTT. Translating gives CAWSVPSSGQYNQPQHF.

The chain carries TRBV5-5 and TRBJ1-5; possible D gene TRBD1, 5 bases. This CDR3 has 17 residues. CDR1 SGHKS and CDR2 YYEKEE come from the germline V gene (reference sequence). V lost 4 bases, J lost 0 bases, and 17 bases lay in between. CDR3 nucleotide sequence: TGTGCCAGCAGCAATAAACAGGTGTACTATAGCAATCAGCCCCAGCATTTT. Its protein is CASSNKQVYYSNQPQHF.

The V call is TRBV11-3, the J call TRBJ2-2, with D possibly being TRBD2 (6 bases). The V gene lost 5 bases and the J gene lost 1 base, with 23 bases spanning the gap. The germline CDR1 and CDR2 sequences are SGHNT and YENEEA. This CDR3 spans 19 amino acids. The CDR3 DNA sequence: TGTGCCAGCAGCCCCGCCCTTGGTGCGGAGGGCAGGAACACCGGGGAGCTGTTTTTT. Translated, it gives CASSPALGAEGRNTGELFF.

There are a few counts of this clone. The gene calls are TRBV5-8 and TRBJ2-6; TRBD1 is a possible D gene (6 bases). Germline V CDR1 and CDR2: SGHTS, YDEGEE. Trimming removed 0 bases at V and 0 bases at J, with 10 bases between. This CDR3 comprises 17 residues. The DNA for the CDR3 is TGTGCCAGCAGCTTGGTTCTGACAGGCTCTGGGGCCAACGTCCTGACTTTC. Translation gives CASSLVLTGSGANVLTF.

The rearrangement links TRBV6-5 to TRBJ1-1; 9 nucleotides match TRBD1. The CDR3 runs to 13 residues. J gave up 7 bases and V 5 bases, and 5 bases lay outside the gene matches. CDR1 MNHEY and CDR2 SVGAGI come from the germline V gene. The CDR3 nucleotides are TGTGCCAGCAGTGTACAGGGGGCTATTGAAGCTTTCTTT. Translating it yields CASSVQGAIEAFF.